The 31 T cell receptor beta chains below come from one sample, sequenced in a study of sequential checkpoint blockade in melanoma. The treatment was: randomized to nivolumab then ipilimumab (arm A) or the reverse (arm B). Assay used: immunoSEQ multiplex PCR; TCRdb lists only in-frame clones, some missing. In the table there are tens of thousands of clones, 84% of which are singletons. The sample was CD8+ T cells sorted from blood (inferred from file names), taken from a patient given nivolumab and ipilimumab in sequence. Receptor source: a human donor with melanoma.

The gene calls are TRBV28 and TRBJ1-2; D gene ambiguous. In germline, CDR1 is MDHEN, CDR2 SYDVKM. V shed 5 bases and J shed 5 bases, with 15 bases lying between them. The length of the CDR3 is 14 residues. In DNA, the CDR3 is TGTGCCAGCAGTCCGTTAATTCTAGGATATGGCTACACCTTC. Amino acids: CASSPLILGYGYTF.

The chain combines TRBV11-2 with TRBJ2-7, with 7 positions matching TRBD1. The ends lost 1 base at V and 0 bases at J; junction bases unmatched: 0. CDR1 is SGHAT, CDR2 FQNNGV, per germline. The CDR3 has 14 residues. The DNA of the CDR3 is TGTGCCAGCAGCTTAGGGGACAGCTCCTACGAGCAGTACTTC. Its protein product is CASSLGDSSYEQYF.

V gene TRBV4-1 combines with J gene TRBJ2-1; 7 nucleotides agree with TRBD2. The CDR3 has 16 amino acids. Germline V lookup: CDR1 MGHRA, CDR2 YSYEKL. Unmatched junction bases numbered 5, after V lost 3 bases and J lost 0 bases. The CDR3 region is CASSHEAGSSYNEQFF. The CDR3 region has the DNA TGCGCCAGCAGCCACGAAGCGGGGAGCTCCTACAATGAGCAGTTCTTC.

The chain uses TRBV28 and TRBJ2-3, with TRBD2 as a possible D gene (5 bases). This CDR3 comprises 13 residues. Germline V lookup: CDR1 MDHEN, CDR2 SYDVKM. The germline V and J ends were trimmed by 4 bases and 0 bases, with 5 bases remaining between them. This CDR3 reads CASSWTSTDTQYF. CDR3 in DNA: TGTGCCAGCAGTTGGACTAGCACAGATACGCAGTATTTT.

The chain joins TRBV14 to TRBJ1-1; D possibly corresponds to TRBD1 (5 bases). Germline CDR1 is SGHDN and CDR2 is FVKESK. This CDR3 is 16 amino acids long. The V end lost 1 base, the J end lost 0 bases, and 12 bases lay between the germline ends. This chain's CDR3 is CASSQGTRLMNTEAFF. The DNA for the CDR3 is TGTGCCAGCAGCCAAGGGACAAGACTCATGAACACTGAAGCTTTCTTT.

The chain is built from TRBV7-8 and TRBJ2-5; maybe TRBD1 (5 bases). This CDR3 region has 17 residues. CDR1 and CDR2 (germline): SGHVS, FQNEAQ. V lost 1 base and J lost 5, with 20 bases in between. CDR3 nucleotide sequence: TGTGCCAGCAGCTTAGTGGCAGGCGTTCTGACAGTCGAGACCCAGTACTTC. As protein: CASSLVAGVLTVETQYF. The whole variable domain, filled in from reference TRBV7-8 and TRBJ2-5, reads GAGVSQSPRYKVAKRGQDVALRCDPISGHVSLFWYQQALGQGPEFLTYFQNEAQLDKSGLPSDRFFAERPEGSVSTLKIQRTQQEDSAVYLCASSLVAGVLTVETQYFGPGTRLLVL.

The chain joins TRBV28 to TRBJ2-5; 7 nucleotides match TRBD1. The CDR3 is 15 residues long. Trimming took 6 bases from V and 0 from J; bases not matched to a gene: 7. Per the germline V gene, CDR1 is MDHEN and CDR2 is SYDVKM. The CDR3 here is CASSVDRRYQETQYF. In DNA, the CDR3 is TGTGCCAGCAGCGTGGACAGGAGGTACCAAGAGACCCAGTACTTC.

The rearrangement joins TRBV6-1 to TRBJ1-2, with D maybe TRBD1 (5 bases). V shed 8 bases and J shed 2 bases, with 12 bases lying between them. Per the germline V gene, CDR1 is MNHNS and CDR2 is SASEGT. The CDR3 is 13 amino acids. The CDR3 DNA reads TGTGCCAGCCGGGAGGGGCCGAACTATGGCTACACCTTC. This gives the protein CASREGPNYGYTF.

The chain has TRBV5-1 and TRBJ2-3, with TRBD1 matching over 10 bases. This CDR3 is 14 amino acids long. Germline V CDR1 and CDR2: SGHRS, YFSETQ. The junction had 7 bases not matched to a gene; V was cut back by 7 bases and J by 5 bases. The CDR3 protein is CASGPGTGVDTQYF. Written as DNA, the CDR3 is TGCGCCAGCGGCCCCGGGACAGGGGTAGATACGCAGTATTTT.

CDR3 bases: TGCGCCAGCAGCCTCTCCGGGACAGCGGACGAAGAAAAACTGTTTTTT. It codes for CASSLSGTADEEKLFF. The chain carries TRBV4-1 and TRBJ1-4; 7 nucleotides match TRBD1. CDR3 size: 16 residues. The J segment lost 8 bases and the V segment lost 4 bases, leaving 13 bases of the junction unmatched. Germline CDR1 MGHRA, CDR2 YSYEKL.

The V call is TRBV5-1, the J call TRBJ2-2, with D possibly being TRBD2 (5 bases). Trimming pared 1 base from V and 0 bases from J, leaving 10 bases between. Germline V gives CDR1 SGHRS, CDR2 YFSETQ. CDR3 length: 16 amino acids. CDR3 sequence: CASSLFGGTNTGELFF. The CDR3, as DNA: TGCGCCAGCAGCTTGTTCGGAGGCACGAACACCGGGGAGCTGTTTTTT.

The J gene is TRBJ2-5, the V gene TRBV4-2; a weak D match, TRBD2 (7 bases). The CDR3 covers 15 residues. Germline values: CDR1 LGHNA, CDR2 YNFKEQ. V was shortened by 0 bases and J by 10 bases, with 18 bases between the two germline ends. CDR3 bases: TGTGCCAGCAGCCAAGACCGGGGAGGGGGGGCCGACCAGTACTTC. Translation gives CASSQDRGGGADQYF.

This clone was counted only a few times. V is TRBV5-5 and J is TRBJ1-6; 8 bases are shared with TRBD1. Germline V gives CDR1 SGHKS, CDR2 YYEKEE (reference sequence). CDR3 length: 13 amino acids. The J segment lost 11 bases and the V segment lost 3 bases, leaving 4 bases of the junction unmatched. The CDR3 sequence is CASSWGTGPPLHF. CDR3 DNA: TGTGCCAGCAGCTGGGGGACAGGACCACCCCTCCACTTT.

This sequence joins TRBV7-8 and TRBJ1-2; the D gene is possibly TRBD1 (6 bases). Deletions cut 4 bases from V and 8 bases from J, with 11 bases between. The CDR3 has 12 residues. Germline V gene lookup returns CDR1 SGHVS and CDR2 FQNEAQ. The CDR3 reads CASSSGGDGYTF. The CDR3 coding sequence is TGTGCCAGCAGCTCGGGGGGCGACGGCTACACCTTC.

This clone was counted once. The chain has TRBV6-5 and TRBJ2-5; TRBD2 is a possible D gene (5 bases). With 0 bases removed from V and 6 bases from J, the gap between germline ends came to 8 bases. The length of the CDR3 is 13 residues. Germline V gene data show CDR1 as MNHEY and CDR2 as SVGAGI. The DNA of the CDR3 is TGTGCCAGCAGTTACTCTAGCGAGCAGACCCAGTACTTC. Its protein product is CASSYSSEQTQYF.

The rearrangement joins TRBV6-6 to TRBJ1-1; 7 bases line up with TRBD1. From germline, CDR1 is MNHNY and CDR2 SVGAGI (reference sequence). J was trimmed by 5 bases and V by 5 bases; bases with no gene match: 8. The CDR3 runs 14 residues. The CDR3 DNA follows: TGTGCCAGCAGTAATACAGGGGTAGGGACTGAAGCTTTCTTT. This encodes CASSNTGVGTEAFF.

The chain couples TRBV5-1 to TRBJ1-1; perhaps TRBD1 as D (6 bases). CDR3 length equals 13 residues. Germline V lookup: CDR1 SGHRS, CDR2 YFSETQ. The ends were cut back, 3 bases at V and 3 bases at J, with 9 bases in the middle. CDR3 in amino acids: CASSSGVDTEAFF. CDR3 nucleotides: TGCGCCAGCAGCTCAGGGGTGGACACTGAAGCTTTCTTT.

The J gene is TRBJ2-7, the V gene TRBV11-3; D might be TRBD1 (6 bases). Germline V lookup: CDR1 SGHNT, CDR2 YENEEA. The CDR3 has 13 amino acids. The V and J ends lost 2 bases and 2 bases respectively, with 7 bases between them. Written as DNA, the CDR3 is TGTGCCAGCAGCTTAAGGGGGACCTACGAGCAGTACTTC. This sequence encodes CASSLRGTYEQYF. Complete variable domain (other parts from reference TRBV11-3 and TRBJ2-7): EAGVVQSPRYKIIEKKQPVAFWCNPISGHNTLYWYLQNLGQGPELLIRYENEEAVDDSQLPKDRFSAERLKGVDSTLKIQPAELGDSAVYLCASSLRGTYEQYFGPGTRLTVT.

The CDR3 DNA reads TGTGCCAGCAGCTTAGAGGGGGAGAATGGAAACACCATATATTTT. Amino acid sequence: CASSLEGENGNTIYF. The chain combines TRBV7-6 with TRBJ1-3; possibly TRBD1 for D (6 bases). CDR1 is SGHVS, CDR2 FNYEAQ, per germline. The CDR3 is 15 amino acids. V dropped 1 base and J dropped 3 bases, with 10 bases sitting between them.

CDR3 amino acids: CASRAYRDTRSDTGELFF. DNA for the CDR3: TGTGCCAGCAGAGCCTACCGGGACACGAGGTCGGACACCGGGGAGCTGTTTTTT. The chain carries TRBV9 and TRBJ2-2, with D possibly being TRBD1 (6 bases). The CDR3 covers 18 residues. V lost 5 bases and J lost 3, with 23 bases in between. Germline V gives CDR1 SGDLS, CDR2 YYNGEE.

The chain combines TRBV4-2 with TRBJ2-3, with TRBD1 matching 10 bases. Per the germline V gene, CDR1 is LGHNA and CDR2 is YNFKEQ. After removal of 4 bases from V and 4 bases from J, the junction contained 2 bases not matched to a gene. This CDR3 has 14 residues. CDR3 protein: CASSRGTGADTQYF. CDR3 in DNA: TGTGCCAGCAGCCGAGGGACAGGGGCAGATACGCAGTATTTT.

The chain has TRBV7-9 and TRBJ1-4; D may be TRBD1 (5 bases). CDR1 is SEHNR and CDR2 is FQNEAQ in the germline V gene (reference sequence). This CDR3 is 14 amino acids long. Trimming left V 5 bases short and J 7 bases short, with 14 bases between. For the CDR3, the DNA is TGTGCCAGCAGCGGGGCCCTGTCGGGTGAAAAACTGTTTTTT. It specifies CASSGALSGEKLFF.

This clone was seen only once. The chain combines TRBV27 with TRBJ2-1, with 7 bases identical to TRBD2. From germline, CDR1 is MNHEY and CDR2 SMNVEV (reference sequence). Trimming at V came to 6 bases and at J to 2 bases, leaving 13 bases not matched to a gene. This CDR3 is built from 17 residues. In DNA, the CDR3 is TGTGCCAGCAGCCGATACTCTAGCGGACCACCCTACAATGAGCAGTTCTTC. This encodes CASSRYSSGPPYNEQFF.

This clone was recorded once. The CDR3 spells CASTFRTGSVVSYEQYF. DNA for the CDR3: TGTGCCAGCACCTTTAGGACAGGGTCGGTAGTTTCCTACGAGCAGTACTTC. The chain employs TRBV27 and TRBJ2-7; 8 bases match TRBD1. This CDR3 is 17 amino acids long. The V segment lost 7 bases and the J segment 1 base; nucleotides outside the gene matches: 15. In germline, CDR1 is MNHEY, CDR2 SMNVEV (reference sequence).

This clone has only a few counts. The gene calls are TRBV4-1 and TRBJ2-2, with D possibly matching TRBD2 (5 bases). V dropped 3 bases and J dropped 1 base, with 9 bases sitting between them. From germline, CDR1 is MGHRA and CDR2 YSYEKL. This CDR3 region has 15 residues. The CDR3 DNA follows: TGCGCCAGCAGCCAGGAGGACTTGAACACCGGGGAGCTGTTTTTT. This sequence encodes CASSQEDLNTGELFF.

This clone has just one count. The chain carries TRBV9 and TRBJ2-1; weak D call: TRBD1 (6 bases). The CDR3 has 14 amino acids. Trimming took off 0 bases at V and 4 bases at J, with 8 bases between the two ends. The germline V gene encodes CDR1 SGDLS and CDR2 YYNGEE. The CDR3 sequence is CASSVGDNYNEQFF. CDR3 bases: TGTGCCAGCAGCGTAGGGGACAATTACAATGAGCAGTTCTTC.

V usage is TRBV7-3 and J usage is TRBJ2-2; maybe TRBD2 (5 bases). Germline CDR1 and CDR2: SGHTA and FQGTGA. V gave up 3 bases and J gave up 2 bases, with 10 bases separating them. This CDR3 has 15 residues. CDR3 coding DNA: TGTGCCAGCAGCTTTACCGGGGAAAACACCGGGGAGCTGTTTTTT. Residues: CASSFTGENTGELFF.

CDR3 DNA sequence: TGTGCCAGCAGCTTAGGAGCGGGACAGGGGTACGAGCAGTACTTC. Translating it yields CASSLGAGQGYEQYF. V gene TRBV13 combines with J gene TRBJ2-7; 10 positions agree with TRBD1. This CDR3 spans 15 amino acids. V gave up 0 bases and J gave up 4 bases; unmatched junction bases: 3. In germline, CDR1 is PRHDT, CDR2 FYEKMQ (reference sequence).

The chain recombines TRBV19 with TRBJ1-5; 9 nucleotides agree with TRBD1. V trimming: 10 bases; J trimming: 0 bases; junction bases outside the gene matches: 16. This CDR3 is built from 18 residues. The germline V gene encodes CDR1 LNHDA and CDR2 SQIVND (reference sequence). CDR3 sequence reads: CATTSEGQGTYSNQPQHF. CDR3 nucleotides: TGTGCCACCACCTCGGAGGGACAGGGAACATATAGCAATCAGCCCCAGCATTTT.

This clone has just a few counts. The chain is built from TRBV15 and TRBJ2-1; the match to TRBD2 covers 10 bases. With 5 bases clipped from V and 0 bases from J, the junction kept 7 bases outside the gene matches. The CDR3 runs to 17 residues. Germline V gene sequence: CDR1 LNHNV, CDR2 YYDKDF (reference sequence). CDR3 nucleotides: TGTGCCACCAGCGGCCCGGGACTAGCGCACTCCTACAATGAGCAGTTCTTC. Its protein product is CATSGPGLAHSYNEQFF. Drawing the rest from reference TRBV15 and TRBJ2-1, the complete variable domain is DAMVIQNPRYQVTQFGKPVTLSCSQTLNHNVMYWYQQKSSQAPKLLFHYYDKDFNNEADTPDNFQSRRPNTSFCFLDIRSPGLGDTAMYLCATSGPGLAHSYNEQFFGPGTRLTVL.

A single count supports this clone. CDR3 amino acids: CATRGPGGPITGELFF. The CDR3, as DNA: TGTGCCACCAGGGGACCGGGGGGGCCAATCACCGGGGAGCTGTTTTTT. The chain couples TRBV15 to TRBJ2-2, with TRBD2 matching over 8 bases. The CDR3 has 16 residues. The germline V gene has CDR1 LNHNV and CDR2 YYDKDF (reference sequence). J lost 4 bases, V lost 6 bases, and 10 bases had no gene match. Looking up the rest from reference TRBV15 and TRBJ2-2 gives the full variable domain: DAMVIQNPRYQVTQFGKPVTLSCSQTLNHNVMYWYQQKSSQAPKLLFHYYDKDFNNEADTPDNFQSRRPNTSFCFLDIRSPGLGDTAMYLCATRGPGGPITGELFFGEGSRLTVL.